One and the same sample provided the 18 T cell receptor beta chains below, sequenced in a study of glioma-infiltrating T cells. Using RNA template, CDR3s of TCR alpha and beta were amplified with iRepertoire arm-PCR. One entry per CDR3 protein, called by TCRdb with MiXCR from the multiplex PCR reads. The sample lists about 410,000 distinct CDR3 sequences, 41% seen once, with more than 10% in the top ten. Sequencing was performed on glioma tissue, nonneoplastic brain tissue, or PBMCs (not recorded which). Receptor source: a human donor with low-grade glioma or glioblastoma, undergoing nonglioma brain surgery, or in good health (not recorded which).

This clonotype has just a few counts. V is TRBV4-1 and J is TRBJ2-7; D not resolved. Germline values: CDR1 MGHRA, CDR2 YSYEKL. This CDR3 has 14 amino acids. Deletions cut 4 bases from V and 0 bases from J, with 10 bases between. In DNA, the CDR3 is TGCGCCAGCAGCCGTGGGGTTAGCTCCTACGAGCAGTACTTC. Amino acid sequence: CASSRGVSSYEQYF.

About this clonotype itself: This clone may be a read error of a much larger clone one base away. This chain joins TRBV14 and TRBJ2-5; D possibly uses TRBD1 or TRBD2 (5 bases each). CDR1 is SGHDN and CDR2 is FVKESK in the germline V gene. This CDR3 has 18 amino acids. DNA of the CDR3: TGTGCCAGCAGCCAATCTCGTTGGGACCGGCTGTACCAAGAGAGCCAGTACTTC. Translation gives CASSQSRWDRLYQESQYF.

There are a few counts of this clonotype. The chain employs TRBV6-1 and TRBJ2-7, with D possibly being TRBD1 or TRBD2 (5 bases each). V was trimmed by 5 bases and J by 2 bases, leaving 22 bases between them. The CDR3 sequence is 17 residues long. Germline CDR1 and CDR2: MNHNS and SASEGT. The CDR3 DNA reads as TGTGCCAGCAGTTCCCTGGGGCTAGAGGGGCCTGCCTACGAGCAGTACTTC. Encoded protein: CASSSLGLEGPAYEQYF.

This clonotype was found a few times. The V call is TRBV20-1, the J call TRBJ2-7; the D is unclear. The CDR3 covers 14 residues. The V gene's germline CDR1 is DFQATT and CDR2 SNEGSKA (reference sequence). V was cut by 2 bases and J by 2 bases, with 13 bases left in between. As DNA, the CDR3 is TGCAGTGCTAGACGGCAGACCGGACCCTACGAGCAGTACTTC. It translates to CSARRQTGPYEQYF.

The rearrangement uses TRBV14 and TRBJ2-1; D remains ambiguous. This CDR3 comprises 16 residues. V dropped 2 bases and J dropped 8 bases, with 19 bases sitting between them. Per germline, CDR1 SGHDN and CDR2 FVKESK. In DNA form, the CDR3 reads TGTGCCAGCAGCCAACCCCTGTTCTCGGGTCGGTATGAGCAGTTCTTC. It is translated as CASSQPLFSGRYEQFF.

A remark on this clonotype: The CDR3 ends on some other residue instead of the conserved phenylalanine or tryptophan, so this is likely a read error. V usage is TRBV20-1 and J usage is TRBJ1-1; D is unresolved. CDR3 length: 13 amino acids. Between the trimmed V and J ends, which lost 1 base and 5 bases, there was a span of 11 bases. Germline values: CDR1 DFQATT, CDR2 SNEGSKA (reference sequence). CDR3 loop: CSARGQRGTEAFL. The DNA of the CDR3 is TGCAGTGCTAGAGGACAAAGAGGGACTGAAGCTTTCCTT.

The J gene is TRBJ2-2, the V gene TRBV6-1; weak D call: TRBD2 (5 bases). V was pared by 6 bases and J by 7 bases, with 18 bases between. This CDR3 spans 15 amino acids. Per the germline V gene, CDR1 is MNHNS and CDR2 is SASEGT. The DNA of the CDR3 is TGTGCCAGCAGCGTAACGGGGAGATTGGGCGGGGAGCTGTTTTTT. This translates into CASSVTGRLGGELFF.

The chain is built from TRBV28 and TRBJ2-6, with TRBD2 matching over 13 bases. Germline CDR1 is MDHEN and CDR2 is SYDVKM. Germline trimming cut 5 bases from V and 0 bases from J; bases unmatched to any gene: 4. The CDR3 is made up of 18 amino acids. The chain's CDR3 is CASSPGLAGSSGANVLTF. The CDR3 DNA reads as TGTGCCAGCAGTCCGGGACTAGCGGGGTCCTCTGGGGCCAACGTCCTGACTTTC.

A note on this clonotype: One end of the junction varies from germline; a read error may be responsible. In DNA, the CDR3 is TGTGCTAGCAGCCTCGGGGACAGATTAAATGAAAAACTGTTTTTT. Its translation is CASSLGDRLNEKLFF. V is TRBV7-7 and J is TRBJ1-4, with 7 bases that match TRBD1. CDR3 size: 15 residues. Germline V CDR1 and CDR2: SSHAT, FNYEAQ (reference sequence).

This clonotype has just a few counts. The CDR3 here is CATSAGSYNEQFF. The CDR3, as DNA: TGTGCCACCAGTGCAGGATCCTACAATGAGCAGTTCTTC. The J gene is TRBJ2-1, the V gene TRBV24-1; D call uncertain. The V end lost 5 bases, the J end lost 1 base, and 5 bases lay between the germline ends. This CDR3 has 13 amino acids. Germline-derived CDR1 and CDR2 are KGHDR and SFDVKD.

A few counts support this clonotype. The CDR3, as DNA: TGTGCCAGCAGCCAAAGGGCCAGCACGGGACCTCGATCCGAGCAGTACTTC. It encodes CASSQRASTGPRSEQYF. The J gene is TRBJ2-7, the V gene TRBV7-2, with D perhaps matching TRBD1 or TRBD2 (5 bases each). The CDR3 is 17 residues long. V lost 5 bases and J 6 bases, leaving 26 bases between the germline ends. Germline loops: CDR1 SGHTA, CDR2 FQGNSA. The full variable domain, completed using reference TRBV7-2 and TRBJ2-7, is GAGVSQSPSNKVTEKGKDVELRCDPISGHTALYWYRQSLGQGLEFLIYFQGNSAPDKSGLPSDRFSAERTGGSVSTLTIQRTQQEDSAVYLCASSQRASTGPRSEQYFGPGTRLTVT.

V is TRBV20-1 and J is TRBJ2-2; D ambiguous. The CDR3 is made up of 16 amino acids. Trimming took 0 bases from V and 0 from J, leaving 11 bases between them. Per the germline V gene, CDR1 is DFQATT and CDR2 is SNEGSKA (reference sequence). The CDR3 region is CSARDLWASNTGELFF. The CDR3, as DNA: TGCAGTGCTAGAGATCTTTGGGCTTCGAACACCGGGGAGCTGTTTTTT.

On this clonotype itself: A much larger clone lies one base from this, so it may be a read error. This chain connects TRBV6-2 or TRBV6-3 to TRBJ1-1; D may be TRBD1 (5 bases). The germline gives CDR1 MNHEY, CDR2 SVGEGT. The CDR3 is 14 residues long. Here the CDR3 DNA reads TGTGCCAGCAGGGACCTCAGGGTAAACACTGGAGCTTTCTTT. This encodes CASRDLRVNTGAFF.

The chain recombines TRBV19 with TRBJ2-4; 10 nucleotides align to TRBD1. The germline gives CDR1 LNHDA, CDR2 SQIVND (reference sequence). The CDR3 sequence is 14 residues long. The V and J ends lost 11 bases and 6 bases, in that order; junction bases with no gene match: 10. In DNA, the CDR3 is TGTGCCGTGGGGCTCCGGGACAGGGGAAACATTCAGTACTTC. Residues: CAVGLRDRGNIQYF.

This clonotype was detected a few times. The chain is built from TRBV6-2 or TRBV6-3 and TRBJ2-4, with 14 bases that match TRBD2. The junction had 7 bases not matched to a gene; V was cut back by 4 bases and J by 5 bases. Per the germline V gene, CDR1 is MNHEY and CDR2 is SVGEGT. This CDR3 contains 17 residues. The CDR3 nucleotides read TGTGCCAGCAGTTCCCCCCAGGGACTAGCGGGGGAAAACATTCAGTACTTC. Residues: CASSSPQGLAGENIQYF.

The chain has TRBV5-4 and TRBJ2-3; D perhaps matches TRBD2 (5 bases). V dropped 0 bases and J dropped 7 bases, with 6 bases sitting between them. Germline CDR1 reads SGHNT; CDR2 reads YYREEE (reference sequence). This CDR3 is built from 12 residues. CDR3 sequence: CASSLAGNTQYF. The CDR3 DNA sequence: TGTGCCAGCAGCTTGGCCGGGAATACGCAGTATTTT.

This sequence joins TRBV19 and TRBJ2-3; 14 bases map to TRBD2. The CDR3 is 15 amino acids. Germline-derived CDR1 and CDR2 are LNHDA and SQIVND (reference sequence). With 7 bases clipped from V and 5 bases from J, the junction kept 5 bases outside the gene matches. CDR3 sequence: CASTLGLAGGDTQYF. CDR3 bases: TGTGCCAGTACCCTTGGACTAGCGGGAGGAGATACGCAGTATTTT.

The CDR3 here is CASSLVQGAQGGYEQYF. Here the CDR3 DNA reads TGTGCCAGCAGCTTAGTGCAGGGGGCGCAGGGTGGCTACGAGCAGTACTTC. V and J are TRBV7-2 and TRBJ2-7, with 8 bases lining up with TRBD1. Losses at the gene ends were 1 base for V and 3 bases for J; bases not matched to a gene: 11. The germline V gene encodes CDR1 SGHTA and CDR2 FQGNSA. The CDR3 loop spans 17 amino acids. Full variable domain (outside the CDR3, taken from reference TRBV7-2 and TRBJ2-7): GAGVSQSPSNKVTEKGKDVELRCDPISGHTALYWYRQSLGQGLEFLIYFQGNSAPDKSGLPSDRFSAERTGGSVSTLTIQRTQQEDSAVYLCASSLVQGAQGGYEQYFGPGTRLTVT.